Included here is one T cell receptor beta chain sequence, with context. This entry comes from a study of shared clonotypes between healthy human individuals. Produced via immunoSEQ multiplex PCR; TCRdb's table is partial and in-frame only. The table shows fewer than 850,000 clones, with 90% occurring only once. Input material: memory CD8+ T cells from PBMCs. Subset meaning: CD45RO+ cells pooled with CCR7-negative TemRA cells. The sequence was obtained from a man between 18 and 29 years old in good health. Some clones in this sample may be carry-over from other donors' samples.

CDR3 nucleotides: TGCAGCGTTGGTAGAGGTGAGGGACTCCCTTACAATGAGCAGTTCTTC. This encodes CSVGRGEGLPYNEQFF. The genes are TRBV29-1 and TRBJ2-1; tentative D call: TRBD2 (6 bases). Germline V gene lookup returns CDR1 SQVTM and CDR2 ANQGSEA. V lost 4 bases and J lost 4, with 20 bases in between. The CDR3 sequence is 16 residues long.